This is a list of T cell receptor beta chains from one sample in a study of cytotoxic CD8 clonotypes in ibrutinib-treated CLL. Generated by immunoSEQ multiplex PCR, the TCRdb table keeps only in-frame clones and is missing some. In the table there are about 5,500 clones, nearly 70% of which are singletons. The sequences come from PBMCs, collected before ibrutinib treatment. These TCRs come from a human donor with chronic lymphocytic leukemia. Each CDR3 is given with its conserved first and last residue. The D gene is left open where the match is weak. Some rows mark clone size as missing; the rest say once, few, many or name a class of expanded clone.

D gene: TRBD1; clone size: .; J gene: TRBJ2-7; V gene: TRBV2; CDR3 DNA: TGTGCCAGCAGCCCAATTGGACAGGAATCCTCCTACGAGCAGTACTTC; CDR3 protein: CASSPIGQESSYEQYF
D gene: .; clone size: once; J gene: TRBJ2-5; V gene: TRBV5-6; CDR3 DNA: TGTGCCAGTTCCGGGACACTGGGGAAAGAGACCCAGTACTTC; CDR3 protein: CASSGTLGKETQYF
D gene: TRBD1; clone size: .; J gene: TRBJ2-5; V gene: TRBV7-9; CDR3 DNA: TGTGCCAGCAGCGCACCGGGACAGGGGAATGCTCCGTACTTC; CDR3 protein: CASSAPGQGNAPYF
D gene: .; clone size: few; J gene: TRBJ2-5; V gene: TRBV7-6; CDR3 DNA: TGTGCCAGCAGCAGCGAGGTATCGGGTGCCGAGACCCAGTACTTC; CDR3 protein: CASSSEVSGAETQYF
D gene: TRBD1; clone size: .; J gene: TRBJ1-5; V gene: TRBV19; CDR3 DNA: TGTGCCAGTACGGTGCAGGGGGGTGTGGGTCAGCCCCAGCATTTT; CDR3 protein: CASTVQGGVGQPQHF
D gene: .; clone size: .; J gene: TRBJ2-7; V gene: TRBV14; CDR3 DNA: TGTGCCAGCAGCCACCCGTCGGCGGGCTTTCCTACGGAGCAGTACTTC; CDR3 protein: CASSHPSAGFPTEQYF
D gene: .; clone size: few; J gene: TRBJ2-1; V gene: TRBV4-1; CDR3 DNA: TGCGCCAGCAGCCAAGATCCTCTGACTTCCTACAATGAGCAGTTCTTC; CDR3 protein: CASSQDPLTSYNEQFF
D gene: TRBD1; clone size: .; J gene: TRBJ1-2; V gene: TRBV29-1; CDR3 DNA: TGCAGCACCTTTAGGGACAGGAACTATGGCTACACCTTC; CDR3 protein: CSTFRDRNYGYTF
D gene: .; clone size: .; J gene: TRBJ1-2; V gene: TRBV5-5; CDR3 DNA: TGTGCCAGCAGCTTCCCGGGAACCAACTATGGCTACACCTTC; CDR3 protein: CASSFPGTNYGYTF
D gene: .; clone size: .; J gene: TRBJ1-6; V gene: TRBV10-2; CDR3 DNA: TGCGCCAGCAGTGTTTCCGCCGATTCACCCCTCCACTTT; CDR3 protein: CASSVSADSPLHF
D gene: .; clone size: .; J gene: TRBJ2-7; V gene: TRBV5-1; CDR3 DNA: TGCGCCAGCAGCCTGGGACTCGAGCAGTACTTC; CDR3 protein: CASSLGLEQYF
D gene: .; clone size: .; J gene: TRBJ1-1; V gene: TRBV4-1; CDR3 DNA: TGCGCCAGCAGCCAACTCTCCCTCATTCAGGGAGTTGGCACTGAAGCTTTCTTT; CDR3 protein: CASSQLSLIQGVGTEAFF
D gene: .; clone size: .; J gene: TRBJ2-7; V gene: TRBV27; CDR3 DNA: TGTGCCAGCAGTTTGGGCTGGGGGGCAGGAGAGCAGTACTTC; CDR3 protein: CASSLGWGAGEQYF
D gene: .; clone size: .; J gene: TRBJ2-2; V gene: TRBV6-5; CDR3 DNA: TGTGCCAGCAGTACCGGGACCCGAACCGGGGAGCTGTTTTTT; CDR3 protein: CASSTGTRTGELFF
D gene: .; clone size: few; J gene: TRBJ2-7; V gene: TRBV7-8; CDR3 DNA: TGTGCCAGCAGCTTAGACAGGTCGGGCGAGCAGTACTTC; CDR3 protein: CASSLDRSGEQYF
D gene: .; clone size: .; J gene: TRBJ2-2; V gene: TRBV18; CDR3 DNA: TGTGCCAGCTCTCCGGGTCATCAAAACACCGGGGAGCTGTTTTTT; CDR3 protein: CASSPGHQNTGELFF